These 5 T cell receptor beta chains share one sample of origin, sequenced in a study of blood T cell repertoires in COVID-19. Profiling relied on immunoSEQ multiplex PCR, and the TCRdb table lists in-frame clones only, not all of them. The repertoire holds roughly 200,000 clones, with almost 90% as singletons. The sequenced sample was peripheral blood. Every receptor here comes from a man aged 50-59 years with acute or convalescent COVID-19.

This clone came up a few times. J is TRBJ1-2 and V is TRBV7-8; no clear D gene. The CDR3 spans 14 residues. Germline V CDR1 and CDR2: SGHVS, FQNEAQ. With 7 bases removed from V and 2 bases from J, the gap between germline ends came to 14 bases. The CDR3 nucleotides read TGTGCCAGCAAATTCCTCCAGAAGAACTATGGCTACACCTTC. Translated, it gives CASKFLQKNYGYTF.

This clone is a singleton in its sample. CDR3 DNA sequence: TGTGCCTGGAGGGGCCAAATCCAGGGTACGCAGTATTTT. Translation gives CAWRGQIQGTQYF. The chain links TRBV30 to TRBJ2-3; a possible D gene is TRBD1 (5 bases). Trimming removed 3 bases at V and 8 bases at J, with 15 bases between. This CDR3 is built from 13 residues. In germline, CDR1 is GTSNPN, CDR2 SVGIG (reference sequence).

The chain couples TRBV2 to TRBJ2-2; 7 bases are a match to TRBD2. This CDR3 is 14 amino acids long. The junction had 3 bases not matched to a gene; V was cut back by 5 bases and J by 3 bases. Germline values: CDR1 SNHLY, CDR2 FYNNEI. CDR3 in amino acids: CASSLGGYTGELFF. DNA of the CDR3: TGTGCCAGCAGTTTGGGGGGGTACACCGGGGAGCTGTTTTTT. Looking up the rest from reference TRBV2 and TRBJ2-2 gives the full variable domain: EPEVTQTPSHQVTQMGQEVILRCVPISNHLYFYWYRQILGQKVEFLVSFYNNEISEKSEIFDDQFSVERPDGSNFTLKIRSTKLEDSAMYFCASSLGGYTGELFFGEGSRLTVL.

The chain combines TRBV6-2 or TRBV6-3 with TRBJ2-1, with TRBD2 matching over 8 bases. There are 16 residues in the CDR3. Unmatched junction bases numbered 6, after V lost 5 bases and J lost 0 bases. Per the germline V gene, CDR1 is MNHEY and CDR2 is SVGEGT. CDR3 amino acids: CASSTRGGSSYNEQFF. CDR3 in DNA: TGTGCCAGCAGTACCCGGGGGGGGAGCTCCTACAATGAGCAGTTCTTC.

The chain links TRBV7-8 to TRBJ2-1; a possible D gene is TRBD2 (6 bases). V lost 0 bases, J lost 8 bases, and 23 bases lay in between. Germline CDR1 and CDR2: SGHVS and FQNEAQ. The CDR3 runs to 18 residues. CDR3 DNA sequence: TGTGCCAGCAGCTTAGCGAAAGTAGGGCGGGGCAGGCGCGATGAGCAGTTCTTC. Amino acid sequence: CASSLAKVGRGRRDEQFF.